These 31 T cell receptor beta chains share one sample of origin, sequenced in a study of shared clonotypes between healthy human individuals. The table came from immunoSEQ multiplex PCR; TCRdb's copy has only in-frame clones and leaves some out. The sample includes 550,000 to 600,000 clones, roughly four fifths seen only once; the top ten take about 12%. Material: PBMCs. The receptors shown here come from a woman in her thirties or forties in good health. Some clones in this sample may be carry-over from other donors' samples.

The chain has TRBV28 and TRBJ1-2, with TRBD1 identical over 7 bases. J lost 2 bases, V lost 3 bases, and 6 bases had no gene match. Germline V CDR1 and CDR2: MDHEN, SYDVKM. The CDR3 has 15 residues. CDR3 protein: CASSFSDRENYGYTF. The CDR3 DNA sequence: TGTGCCAGCAGTTTTTCCGACAGGGAGAACTATGGCTACACCTTC.

The V call is TRBV21-1, the J call TRBJ2-7; the D call of TRBD1 is as the table states it, not checked on the DNA. TRBV21-1 is a documented pseudogene. This CDR3 has 13 amino acids. This CDR3 reads CASRSPTGFEQYF. The DNA for the CDR3 is TGTGCCAGCAGATCGCCTACAGGGTTCGAGCAGTACTTC.

This rearrangement joins TRBV10-3 to TRBJ2-1, with 11 bases identical to TRBD1. The J segment lost 15 bases and the V segment lost 3 bases, leaving 7 bases of the junction unmatched. CDR3 size: 13 residues. The germline CDR1 and CDR2 sequences are ENHRY and SYGVKD. CDR3 coding DNA: TGTGCCATCAGTGACTCGGACAGGGGGCACCGGTTCTTC. Translated, it gives CAISDSDRGHRFF.

This clone occurred a few times. This sequence joins TRBV29-1 and TRBJ2-1, with D perhaps matching TRBD2 (5 bases). The CDR3 covers 15 residues. Germline assignment: CDR1 SQVTM and CDR2 ANQGSEA. With 5 bases removed from V and 9 bases from J, the gap between germline ends came to 23 bases. The CDR3 DNA reads TGCAGCGTTTCCCGTAGGGCGGAGGCCTATGGTGAGCAGTTCTTC. The encoded protein is CSVSRRAEAYGEQFF.

V is TRBV30 and J is TRBJ1-2, with 7 bases identical to TRBD1. Per germline, CDR1 GTSNPN and CDR2 SVGIG (reference sequence). The length of the CDR3 is 14 residues. The junction had 17 bases not matched to a gene; V was cut back by 8 bases and J by 8 bases. CDR3: CAGESGTAPLGYTF. CDR3 sequence (DNA): TGTGCCGGGGAGAGCGGGACAGCCCCGCTCGGCTACACCTTC. Full variable domain (remainder filled in from reference TRBV30 and TRBJ1-2): SQTIHQWPATLVQPVGSPLSLECTVEGTSNPNLYWYRQAAGRGLQLLFYSVGIGQISSEVPQNLSASRPQDRQFILSSKKLLLSDSGFYLCAGESGTAPLGYTFGSGTRLTVV.

The genes are TRBV11-3 and TRBJ2-1; a weak D match, TRBD1 (6 bases). Germline CDR1 is SGHNT and CDR2 is YENEEA. Trimming took 0 bases from V and 5 from J, leaving 11 bases between them. The CDR3 is made up of 15 amino acids. CDR3 coding DNA: TGTGCCAGCAGCTTAGATCAGAGACAGGACAATGAGCAGTTCTTC. The encoded protein is CASSLDQRQDNEQFF.

The CDR3, as DNA: TGTGCCAGCAGCTTGTCCTCTCCAGGGGGGACAGGATACAATGAGCAGTTCTTC. Protein sequence: CASSLSSPGGTGYNEQFF. The chain couples TRBV11-1 to TRBJ2-1, with TRBD1 matching 8 bases. CDR1 SGHAT and CDR2 FQDESV come from the germline V gene (reference sequence). With 3 bases clipped from V and 4 bases from J, the junction kept 14 bases outside the gene matches. The CDR3 spans 18 residues.

The chain joins TRBV19 to TRBJ2-5, with TRBD1 identical over 7 bases. Trimming took 7 bases from V and 5 from J; bases not matched to a gene: 4. The CDR3 is 12 residues long. Germline CDR1 is LNHDA and CDR2 is SQIVND (reference sequence). CDR3 in DNA: TGTGCCAGTACAAACAGGGGTGAGACCCAGTACTTC. This codes for CASTNRGETQYF.

The chain couples TRBV28 to TRBJ2-7; maybe TRBD1 (6 bases). The germline gives CDR1 MDHEN, CDR2 SYDVKM. V gave up 6 bases and J gave up 4 bases, with 16 bases separating them. CDR3 length equals 14 residues. This CDR3 is CASSTGTRFYEQYF. CDR3 DNA sequence: TGTGCCAGCAGCACCGGGACACGATTTTACGAGCAGTACTTC.

The chain combines TRBV4-1 with TRBJ2-5; 8 bases fit TRBD2. The closer fit of TRBJ2-7 to the DNA end suggests the J call may be wrong. The CDR3 has 16 residues. Germline V gene data show CDR1 as MGHRA and CDR2 as YSYEKL. CDR3 amino acids: CASSPSIAGYTYEQYF. In nucleotides, the CDR3 is TGCGCCAGCAGCCCCTCGATAGCGGGGTATACCTACGAGCAGTACTTC.

This clone showed up just once. The chain couples TRBV2 to TRBJ1-3; 8 nucleotides agree with TRBD1. This CDR3 has 15 residues. V lost 4 bases to trimming and J lost 3 bases; unmatched junction nucleotides: 5. Germline CDR1 SNHLY, CDR2 FYNNEI. The CDR3 coding sequence is TGTGCCAGCAGTGCGGACAGGGAAGTTGGAAACACCATATATTTT. It specifies CASSADREVGNTIYF.

The chain joins TRBV5-1 to TRBJ1-2; D gene unclear. Germline V gene sequence: CDR1 SGHRS, CDR2 YFSETQ. V was trimmed by 4 bases and J by 6 bases, leaving 16 bases between them. This CDR3 has 14 amino acids. CDR3 protein: CASSIAGPLDGYTF. The CDR3 DNA is TGCGCCAGCAGCATAGCCGGGCCCCTTGATGGCTACACCTTC. The whole variable domain, filled in from reference TRBV5-1 and TRBJ1-2, reads KAGVTQTPRYLIKTRGQQVTLSCSPISGHRSVSWYQQTPGQGLQFLFEYFSETQRNKGNFPGRFSGRQFSNSRSEMNVSTLELGDSALYLCASSIAGPLDGYTFGSGTRLTVV.

The CDR3, as DNA: TGTGCCAGCAGCGAAATTCTCTCTGGGGCCAACGTCCTGACTTTC. Its translation is CASSEILSGANVLTF. The genes are TRBV7-2 and TRBJ2-6; D is ambiguous. The CDR3 sequence is 15 residues long. Trimming took off 5 bases at V and 0 bases at J, with 8 bases between the two ends. The V gene's germline CDR1 is SGHTA and CDR2 FQGNSA.

The J gene is TRBJ2-2, the V gene TRBV19; TRBD2 aligns across 14 bases. This CDR3 has 14 amino acids. Germline V gene lookup returns CDR1 LNHDA and CDR2 SQIVND (reference sequence). Trimming took 10 bases from V and 9 from J; bases not matched to a gene: 7. In DNA form, the CDR3 reads TGTGCCACCACGGGACTAGCGGGAGTTCGGGAGCTGTTTTTT. Its translation: CATTGLAGVRELFF.

On this clone itself: One base separates it from a far larger clone, so it is likely a read error. Other DNA sequences in the same sample also yield this CDR3. The chain recombines TRBV2 with TRBJ1-1; tentative D call: TRBD1 (5 bases). This CDR3 comprises 13 residues. Per germline, CDR1 SNHLY and CDR2 FYNNEI. As DNA, the CDR3 is TGTGCCAGCAGTGTGGGGGGTGGGACTGAGGCTTTCTTT. This codes for CASSVGGGTEAFF.

The chain combines TRBV19 with TRBJ2-1; the D is unclear. The CDR3 is 16 amino acids. CDR1 and CDR2 (germline): LNHDA, SQIVND (reference sequence). The V end was cut by 5 bases, the J end by 7 bases, with 21 bases between. In DNA form, the CDR3 reads TGTGCCAGTAGTGCCTATAGCAGAGCCGACGGTAATGAGCAGTTCTTC. Translation gives CASSAYSRADGNEQFF.

Written as DNA, the CDR3 is TGTGCCAGCAGCTCCCGGGACAGGGGGTTTACGCAGTATTTT. Amino acid sequence: CASSSRDRGFTQYF. This chain links TRBV7-2 with TRBJ2-3, with 11 bases that match TRBD1. V lost 4 bases to trimming and J lost 8 bases; unmatched junction nucleotides: 5. Germline V CDR1 and CDR2: SGHTA, FQGNSA. This CDR3 has 14 amino acids.

V is TRBV18 and J is TRBJ2-6, with TRBD1 as a possible D gene (6 bases). The CDR3 has 17 residues. The germline V gene encodes CDR1 KGHSH and CDR2 LQKENI. V was clipped by 4 bases and J by 0 bases, with 13 bases between them. The CDR3 here is CASSRGQASSGANVLTF. The CDR3 coding sequence is TGTGCCAGCTCACGGGGGCAGGCTAGCTCTGGGGCCAACGTCCTGACTTTC. Complete variable domain (other parts from reference TRBV18 and TRBJ2-6): NAGVMQNPRHLVRRRGQEARLRCSPMKGHSHVYWYRQLPEEGLKFMVYLQKENIIDESGMPKERFSAEFPKEGPSILRIQQVVRGDSAAYFCASSRGQASSGANVLTFGAGSRLTVL.

This CDR3 reads CASSSPGGGDFNEQFF. DNA of the CDR3: TGTGCCAGCAGTTCACCAGGGGGAGGGGATTTCAATGAGCAGTTCTTC. V usage is TRBV6-5 and J usage is TRBJ2-1; TRBD1 or TRBD2 may be the D gene (7 bases each). CDR1 is MNHEY and CDR2 is SVGAGI in the germline V gene. Trimming took 4 bases from V and 6 from J, leaving 19 bases between them. The CDR3 is made up of 16 amino acids.

This clone was seen more than once but under ten times. A far larger clone differs by one base, so this is likely a read error. The chain has TRBV2 and TRBJ1-5, with D tentatively TRBD1 (6 bases). This CDR3 region has 14 residues. Per the germline V gene, CDR1 is SNHLY and CDR2 is FYNNEI. Trimming took 2 bases from V and 5 from J, leaving 10 bases between them. The CDR3 DNA reads as TGTGCCAGCAGTGAATTGGACAGCTATCAGCCCCAGCATTTT. Translation: CASSELDSYQPQHF.

The chain recombines TRBV18 with TRBJ2-1, with TRBD2 identical over 8 bases. CDR3 length: 14 amino acids. Germline V gives CDR1 KGHSH, CDR2 LQKENI. J lost 6 bases, V lost 6 bases, and 7 bases had no gene match. Here the CDR3 reads CASSPSGSGNEQFF. CDR3 nucleotides: TGTGCCAGCTCGCCGAGCGGGAGCGGCAATGAGCAGTTCTTC.

Comments on this clone: One junction end disagrees with the germline gene, perhaps due to a read error. The sample contains more than one DNA sequence encoding this CDR3. The V call is TRBV15, the J call TRBJ2-5, with D tentatively TRBD2 (5 bases). The CDR3 contains 15 residues. The V gene's germline CDR1 is LNHNV and CDR2 YYDKDF (reference sequence). The CDR3 DNA reads as TGCGCCACCAGCAGAGACACGGGATTCTGGGAGACCCAGTACTTC. This codes for CATSRDTGFWETQYF.

The chain couples TRBV28 to TRBJ1-2, with TRBD1 as a possible D gene (5 bases). The V end lost 7 bases, the J end lost 7 bases, and 19 bases lay between the germline ends. CDR3 size: 14 residues. Germline CDR1 reads MDHEN; CDR2 reads SYDVKM. The CDR3 loop is CASTEGSGLVGYTF. For the CDR3, the DNA is TGTGCCAGCACGGAGGGGTCCGGGCTAGTTGGCTACACCTTC.

This sequence joins TRBV5-1 and TRBJ2-7; 8 nucleotides align to TRBD2. V was clipped by 0 bases and J by 2 bases; unmatched bases: 4. The CDR3 length is 15 residues. Germline CDR1 SGHRS, CDR2 YFSETQ. CDR3 amino acids: CASSLDGTSAYEQYF. The CDR3 DNA sequence: TGCGCCAGCAGCTTGGACGGGACTAGTGCCTACGAGCAGTACTTC.

To note about this clone: The sample holds other DNA sequences that translate to the same CDR3. The chain couples TRBV7-3 to TRBJ1-1; D might be TRBD1 (6 bases). The CDR3 sequence is 14 residues long. V was trimmed by 3 bases and J by 1 base, leaving 9 bases between them. Germline values: CDR1 SGHTA, CDR2 FQGTGA. The CDR3 here is CASSFTGANTEAFF. The CDR3 region has the DNA TGTGCCAGCAGCTTCACGGGGGCGAACACTGAAGCTTTCTTT.

The rearrangement joins TRBV2 to TRBJ1-4, with D possibly matching TRBD1 (5 bases). CDR1 and CDR2 from the germline V gene are SNHLY and FYNNEI. CDR3 size: 14 residues. Trimming shortened V by 5 bases and J by 8 bases, and 15 bases separated the two germline ends. The CDR3 sequence: CASSYQGFIEKLFF. The CDR3 bases are TGTGCCAGCAGTTACCAGGGATTTATCGAAAAACTGTTTTTT.

Details on this clone: The junction and the germline gene differ at one end; a read error may be behind it. The chain carries TRBV19 and TRBJ2-7; D remains unclear. The CDR3 is made up of 11 amino acids. The V gene's germline CDR1 is LNHDA and CDR2 SQIVND (reference sequence). CDR3 protein: CNSTRSYEQYF. The DNA for the CDR3 is TGCAATTCCACACGGTCCTACGAGCAGTACTTC.

The J gene is TRBJ2-1, the V gene TRBV30; tentatively, D is TRBD2 (7 bases). Germline CDR1 and CDR2: GTSNPN and SVGIG (reference sequence). The CDR3 loop spans 15 amino acids. V was cut by 0 bases and J by 8 bases, with 17 bases left in between. The CDR3 sequence is CAWSVYGGLRHEQFF. Here the CDR3 DNA reads TGTGCCTGGAGTGTATACGGGGGGCTGAGGCATGAGCAGTTCTTC.

Regarding this clone: With a far larger clone one base away, a read error is the likely cause. The DNA is omitted, as the CDR3 cannot be located on it reliably, and the CDR3 follows TCRdb's listing. V is TRBV28 and J is TRBJ1-2; TRBD1 is the table's D call and was not checked against the DNA. CDR1 MDHEN and CDR2 SYDVKM come from the germline V gene. The CDR3 length equals 12 residues, ends included. The CDR3 reads CASQGSNYGCTF.

The DNA for the CDR3 is TGCGCCAGCAGCTTGGTAAGCGGGAGGGCGGATGAGCAGTTCTTC. Amino acid sequence: CASSLVSGRADEQFF. The V and J genes are TRBV5-1 and TRBJ2-1; 10 positions agree with TRBD2. The CDR3 length is 15 residues. From germline, CDR1 is SGHRS and CDR2 YFSETQ. V was pared by 0 bases and J by 8 bases, with 5 bases of the junction left unmatched.

This chain links TRBV11-2 with TRBJ2-7; D remains unclear. V lost 0 bases to trimming and J lost 7 bases, with 10 bases between them. The germline CDR1 and CDR2 sequences are SGHAT and FQNNGV. CDR3 length equals 13 residues. The CDR3 bases are TGTGCCAGCAGCTTAGATTTCCCGGCGGAGCAGTACTTC. Translating gives CASSLDFPAEQYF.